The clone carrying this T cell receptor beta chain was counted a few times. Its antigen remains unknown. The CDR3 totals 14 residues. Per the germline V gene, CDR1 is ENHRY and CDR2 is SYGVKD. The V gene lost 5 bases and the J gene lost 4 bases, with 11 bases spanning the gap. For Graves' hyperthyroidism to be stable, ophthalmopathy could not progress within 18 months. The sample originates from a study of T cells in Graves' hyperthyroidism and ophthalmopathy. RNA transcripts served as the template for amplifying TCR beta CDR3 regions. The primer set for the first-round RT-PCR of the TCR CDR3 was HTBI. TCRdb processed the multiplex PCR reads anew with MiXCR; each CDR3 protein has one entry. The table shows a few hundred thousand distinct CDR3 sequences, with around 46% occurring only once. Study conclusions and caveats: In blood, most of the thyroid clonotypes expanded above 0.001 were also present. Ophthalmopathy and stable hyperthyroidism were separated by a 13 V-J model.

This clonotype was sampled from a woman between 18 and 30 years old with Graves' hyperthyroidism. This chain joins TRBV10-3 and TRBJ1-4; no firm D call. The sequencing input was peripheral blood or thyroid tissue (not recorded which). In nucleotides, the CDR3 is TGTGCCATCAGTCGAGACGGGAATAATGAAAAACTGTTTTTT. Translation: CAISRDGNNEKLFF.